This T cell receptor (beta chain) was sequenced for a study of graft-versus-host responses after intestinal transplantation. As for this clone: Antigen: not known.

The V end lost 2 bases, the J end lost 0 bases, and 10 bases lay between the germline ends. The V gene's germline CDR1 is LNHNV and CDR2 YYDKDF (reference sequence). The CDR3 contains 15 residues. Assay used: immunoSEQ multiplex PCR; TCRdb lists only in-frame clones, some missing. The table shows 90,000 to 95,000 clones, with 75% to 95% occurring only once. Sequencing used unstimulated CD8+ T cells sorted from spleen or lymph node cells, obtained before intestinal transplant. The clonotype comes from a human donor who received an intestinal transplant. The chain uses TRBV15 and TRBJ1-1, with no clear D. The CDR3 here is CATSRPQRMNTEAFF. CDR3 coding DNA: TGTGCCACCAGCAGACCACAGAGAATGAACACTGAAGCTTTCTTT.